The following is a TCR beta chain sequence with its context. Its antigen is not identified. The data stem from a study of cytomegalovirus exposure and HLA in healthy donors. PCR was performed using 60 Vbeta and 13 Jbeta primers. Produced via immunoSEQ multiplex PCR; TCRdb's table is partial and in-frame only. The sample yields over 100,000 clones, around 83% seen once. CDR3 length equals 14 residues. Germline V gene data show CDR1 as KGHSH and CDR2 as LQKENI. V lost 2 bases, J lost 7 bases, and 5 bases stayed unmatched. Overall study findings and caveats: According to an earlier analysis, most TCR beta V segments yielded productive rearrangements about 87% or about 30% of the time. TCR beta chain V- and J-gene trimming was linked, in a later analysis, to a missense variant in DCLRE1C.

This rearrangement joins TRBV18 to TRBJ2-1, with TRBD2 matching 7 bases. Sequenced sample: PBMCs. The sequence was collected from a woman aged 45-65 years in good health and CMV-seropositive. CDR3 in DNA: TGTGCCAGCTCACCATACAGCGGGGAGAATGAGCAGTTCTTC. This translates into CASSPYSGENEQFF.